This entry features one T cell receptor beta chain sequence. Patients suffered from locally advanced or metastatic urothelial carcinoma. The method was immunoSEQ multiplex PCR; TCRdb's version includes in-frame clones alone and lacks a portion of them. The sample lists some 45,000 clones; about 91% were seen once. These data come from a study of PD-L1 blockade in urothelial cancer. Study-wide context: Atezolizumab therapy began for patients in the mid-2010s, dosed at 1,200 mg intravenously every 3 weeks. About nine tenths of the roughly 29 patients comprised males who had bladder-origin urothelial cancer.

CDR3 size: 15 residues. Trimming removed 1 base from V and 4 bases from J, with 14 bases in between. Germline CDR1 reads SGDLS; CDR2 reads YYNGEE. The V call is TRBV9, the J call TRBJ2-5; D uncertain. This TCR was recovered from an elderly man with urothelial cancer. This sample comprised PBMCs, obtained around atezolizumab (anti-PD-L1) treatment. CDR3 nucleotides: TGTGCCAGCAGCGTAAACGTTCGTGATAGAGAGACCCAGTACTTC. Its translation is CASSVNVRDRETQYF.